The clone carrying this T cell receptor (beta chain) occurred many times. Its specificity is not known. The source of the sample is a study of regulatory T cells in long-lasting Graves disease. Points from the study as a whole: TRBV28 was favored in persistent disease, as were TRBJ1-2 and TRBJ2-5.

Indicated time point: newly diagnosed GD, antithyroid drugs for less than 3 months. The TCR library used RNA extracted from PBMCs. The CDR3 has 12 residues. Germline CDR1 and CDR2: SGHRS and YFSETQ. V was pared by 0 bases and J by 5 bases, with 3 bases between. TCR beta libraries were built with iRepertoire HTBI primers and Arm-PCR of CDR3 regions. MiXCR, applied by TCRdb to the multiplex PCR reads, yields one record per CDR3 protein. This table holds hundreds of thousands of distinct CDR3 sequences, around 15% found once. The same specimen was also included in a second study, on T cells in Graves' hyperthyroidism and ophthalmopathy. That paper notes: Hyperthyroidism, newly diagnosed and lasting under 2 months, affected patients aged 18 to 65. With the HTBI primer set, the TCR CDR3 went through a first round of RT-PCR.

The V gene is TRBV5-1, the J gene TRBJ2-1, with D unclear. The sample consisted of peripheral blood mononuclear cells (PBMCs), taken at new diagnosis, from a patient treated with antithyroid drugs. The source is a man aged 35 to 55 with Graves disease. CDR3 sequence reads: CASSLVNNEQFF. The DNA of the CDR3 is TGCGCCAGCAGCTTGGTTAACAATGAGCAGTTCTTC. Complete variable domain (other parts from reference TRBV5-1 and TRBJ2-1): KAGVTQTPRYLIKTRGQQVTLSCSPISGHRSVSWYQQTPGQGLQFLFEYFSETQRNKGNFPGRFSGRQFSNSRSEMNVSTLELGDSALYLCASSLVNNEQFFGPGTRLTVL.